These 25 T cell receptor beta chains were sequenced from one sample in a study of T cell repertoires in aging, cancer and after chemotherapy. Peripheral blood genomic DNA, not sorted cells or RNA, was the template. Multiplex touch-down PCR with TRB-A/B primers amplified rearranged V-D-J TRB sequences. TCRdb ran MiXCR on the multiplex PCR reads and lists one entry per CDR3 protein. The sample yields some 19,000 distinct CDR3 sequences, about two fifths seen once. The source material was blood. These receptor sequences come from a human donor with a solid tumor.

V and J are TRBV6-6 and TRBJ2-5; D assignment may be TRBD1 or TRBD2 (6 bases each). Germline CDR1 is MNHNY and CDR2 is SVGAGI (reference sequence). This CDR3 spans 14 amino acids. Between the trimmed V and J ends, which lost 6 bases and 5 bases, there was a span of 16 bases. The DNA of the CDR3 is TGTGCCAGCAGCCCCCGATGGGGGGCGGAGACCCAGTACTTC. Protein sequence: CASSPRWGAETQYF.

The V and J genes are TRBV7-2 and TRBJ2-1; 12 nucleotides match TRBD2. Germline values: CDR1 SGHTA, CDR2 FQGNSA. V lost 5 bases and J lost 9; bases outside the gene matches: 20. CDR3 length equals 19 residues. CDR3 sequence: CASSAITTSGSFPGVEQFF. The CDR3 region has the DNA TGTGCCAGCAGCGCGATCACGACTAGCGGGAGCTTTCCTGGAGTTGAGCAGTTCTTC.

This clonotype was detected only a few times. The chain employs TRBV30 and TRBJ2-5; TRBD2 aligns across 7 bases. Germline loops: CDR1 GTSNPN, CDR2 SVGIG (reference sequence). The junction had 13 bases not matched to a gene; V was cut back by 3 bases and J by 3 bases. The CDR3 is made up of 16 amino acids. CDR3 DNA sequence: TGTGCCTGGAGCCAAGGGCGGGGGTGGACCAAAGAGACCCAGTACTTC. Protein: CAWSQGRGWTKETQYF.

The rearrangement joins TRBV7-2 to TRBJ2-3, with 7 bases aligning to TRBD1. Trimming removed 5 bases from V and 2 bases from J; junction bases left unmatched: 13. The germline gives CDR1 SGHTA, CDR2 FQGNSA. This CDR3 region has 17 residues. CDR3: CASSPGQATWHTDTQYF. As DNA, the CDR3 is TGTGCCAGCAGCCCCGGACAGGCAACTTGGCACACAGATACGCAGTATTTT.

In this sample, this clonotype turned up a few times. The J gene is TRBJ1-5, the V gene TRBV5-5; D gene uncertain. V lost 0 bases, J lost 3 bases, and 7 bases lay in between. Germline CDR1 and CDR2: SGHKS and YYEKEE (reference sequence). CDR3 length: 14 residues. CDR3 in DNA: TGTGCCAGCAGCTTGGATGGGCACAATCAGCCCCAGCATTTT. Its protein is CASSLDGHNQPQHF.

The rearrangement joins TRBV10-3 to TRBJ1-4; 8 nucleotides align to TRBD1. Germline-derived CDR1 and CDR2 are ENHRY and SYGVKD. The V and J ends lost 6 bases and 5 bases, in that order; junction bases with no gene match: 5. CDR3 size: 14 residues. In DNA, the CDR3 is TGTGCCATCAGACAGGGGGAAGGAAATGAAAAACTGTTTTTT. It specifies CAIRQGEGNEKLFF.

V usage is TRBV7-6 and J usage is TRBJ2-7; 9 nucleotides line up with TRBD2. CDR1 is SGHVS, CDR2 FNYEAQ, per germline. The ends lost 0 bases at V and 3 bases at J; junction bases unmatched: 9. The CDR3 covers 17 residues. CDR3: CASSLADGAGGHYEQYF. The CDR3 region has the DNA TGTGCCAGCAGCTTAGCCGACGGTGCGGGGGGGCACTACGAGCAGTACTTC.

In its sample, this clonotype was seen a few times. The CDR3 region has the DNA TGCAGTGCTGGGGGGGACAGGGGATGGATGGGCACTGAAGCTTTCTTT. It encodes CSAGGDRGWMGTEAFF. The V and J genes are TRBV20-1 and TRBJ1-1; 10 nucleotides align to TRBD1. CDR1 and CDR2 from the germline V gene are DFQATT and SNEGSKA (reference sequence). V lost 5 bases, J lost 4 bases, and 13 bases stayed unmatched. CDR3 length equals 16 residues.

CDR3 nucleotides: TGTGCCACCAGTGATGGATCCGGGACAAGGGCTTTCTTT. It codes for CATSDGSGTRAFF. V gene TRBV24-1 combines with J gene TRBJ1-1; perhaps TRBD1 as D (6 bases). The CDR3 runs to 13 residues. With 3 bases removed from V and 11 bases from J, the gap between germline ends came to 15 bases. The germline V gene has CDR1 KGHDR and CDR2 SFDVKD.

To note about this clonotype: Relative to the germline gene, one junction end is altered; a read error may explain this. The rearrangement joins TRBV19 to TRBJ2-1, with D unclear. This CDR3 comprises 15 residues. The V gene's germline CDR1 is LNHDA and CDR2 SQIVND (reference sequence). CDR3 amino acids: CASRPPAKPEKEQVF. The CDR3 DNA reads TGTGCCAGTAGGCCACCCGCGAAACCCGAAAAGGAGCAGGTCTTC.

The genes are TRBV6-4 and TRBJ1-1; no definite D call. Germline V CDR1 and CDR2: MRHNA, SNTAGT. Trimming took off 5 bases at V and 1 base at J, with 8 bases between the two ends. The CDR3 covers 13 residues. The CDR3 spells CASSSEENTEAFF. The CDR3 region has the DNA TGTGCCAGCAGTTCCGAGGAGAACACTGAAGCTTTCTTT.

About this clonotype: A much larger clone sits a single nucleotide away, making a read error possible. The CDR3 does not close with the conserved phenylalanine or tryptophan, likely indicating a read error. This chain joins TRBV29-1 and TRBJ2-3, with D maybe TRBD1 (5 bases). The V and J ends lost 2 bases and 9 bases respectively, with 12 bases between them. The CDR3 has 12 residues. CDR1 SQVTM and CDR2 ANQGSEA come from the germline V gene. CDR3 in DNA: TGCAGCGTTGAAACACAGGACCTAACGCAGTATCTT. It is translated as CSVETQDLTQYL.

The rearrangement uses TRBV6-2 or TRBV6-3 and TRBJ2-1; either TRBD1 or TRBD2 may fit D (5 bases each). CDR1 MNHEY and CDR2 SVGEGT come from the germline V gene. Trimming took 6 bases from V and 0 from J, leaving 15 bases between them. CDR3 length: 16 amino acids. The CDR3 region is CASRPAGDLSYNEQFF. CDR3 nucleotides: TGTGCCAGCAGACCCGCTGGGGACCTCTCCTACAATGAGCAGTTCTTC.

This chain uses TRBV7-2 with TRBJ2-7; D may correspond to TRBD1 or TRBD2 (5 bases each). Germline lookup yields CDR1 SGHTA and CDR2 FQGNSA. V was clipped by 5 bases and J by 5 bases, with 10 bases between them. This CDR3 has 12 amino acids. CDR3 nucleotide sequence: TGTGCCAGCAGCCCCGGGGCGAACGAGCAGTACTTC. This gives the protein CASSPGANEQYF.

This rearrangement joins TRBV5-1 to TRBJ2-1; 9 bases are shared with TRBD2. The CDR3 consists of 15 residues. With 4 bases clipped from V and 8 bases from J, the junction kept 10 bases outside the gene matches. Germline V gene sequence: CDR1 SGHRS, CDR2 YFSETQ. This CDR3 is CASSPLAGGPDEQFF. In DNA form, the CDR3 reads TGCGCCAGCAGCCCCTTGGCGGGAGGGCCGGATGAGCAGTTCTTC.

The chain links TRBV27 to TRBJ2-3; perhaps TRBD1 as D (6 bases). CDR3 length equals 17 residues. CDR1 is MNHEY, CDR2 SMNVEV, per germline (reference sequence). Trimming left V 2 bases short and J 0 bases short, with 15 bases between. CDR3 protein: CASSLTRQALSTDTQYF. CDR3 sequence (DNA): TGTGCCAGCAGTTTAACCCGACAGGCCCTTAGCACAGATACGCAGTATTTT.

The rearrangement links TRBV30 to TRBJ2-1, with 7 bases matching TRBD1. J was trimmed by 3 bases and V by 6 bases; bases with no gene match: 5. Germline V gene data show CDR1 as GTSNPN and CDR2 as SVGIG (reference sequence). The CDR3 runs to 13 residues. This CDR3 reads CACTGTDYNEQFF. The CDR3 nucleotides read TGTGCCTGTACCGGGACAGACTACAATGAGCAGTTCTTC.

For the CDR3, the DNA is TGTGCCAGCAGCTCCGGATGGGGGGCGTGGGAGACCCAGTACTTC. Translation gives CASSSGWGAWETQYF. The chain employs TRBV7-9 and TRBJ2-5; D tentatively reads TRBD1 or TRBD2 (6 bases each). CDR3 length: 15 residues. V was shortened by 4 bases and J by 5 bases, with 17 bases between the two germline ends. Germline CDR1 is SEHNR and CDR2 is FQNEAQ (reference sequence). The variable domain in full, with the rest retrieved from reference TRBV7-9 and TRBJ2-5, is DTGVSQNPRHKITKRGQNVTFRCDPISEHNRLYWYRQTLGQGPEFLTYFQNEAQLEKSRLLSDRFSAERPKGSFSTLEIQRTEQGDSAMYLCASSSGWGAWETQYFGPGTRLLVL.

J is TRBJ2-1 and V is TRBV24-1; 9 nucleotides agree with TRBD1. This CDR3 region has 13 residues. Trimming took 7 bases from V and 8 from J; bases not matched to a gene: 5. CDR1 is KGHDR and CDR2 is SFDVKD in the germline V gene. The CDR3 DNA reads as TGTGCCACCAGCCGGGACAGGGCCCATGAGCAGTTCTTC. Translated, it gives CATSRDRAHEQFF.

The genes are TRBV5-4 and TRBJ2-5; no firm D call. The germline V and J ends were trimmed by 4 bases and 3 bases, with 13 bases remaining between them. The CDR3 is made up of 14 amino acids. Germline V gene sequence: CDR1 SGHNT, CDR2 YYREEE (reference sequence). CDR3 sequence: CASSRIGEEETQYF. In nucleotides, the CDR3 is TGTGCCAGCAGCCGAATTGGGGAAGAAGAGACCCAGTACTTC.

V and J are TRBV19 and TRBJ1-5; D may be TRBD1 (6 bases). The CDR3 consists of 16 residues. Germline CDR1 LNHDA, CDR2 SQIVND (reference sequence). Trimming cost V 0 bases and J 5 bases, with 14 bases left between them. CDR3 coding DNA: TGTGCCAGTAGTATAGATCTCTGGGGGGCGCATCAGCCCCAGCATTTT. Its protein is CASSIDLWGAHQPQHF.

The chain joins TRBV5-3 to TRBJ2-6; D unresolved. TRBV5-3 is an open reading frame, and its role is uncertain. The CDR3 extends over 19 amino acids. With 8 bases removed from V and 0 bases from J, the gap between germline ends came to 24 bases. CDR3: CASRRGAPAPSSGANVLTF. The CDR3 DNA sequence: TGTGCCAGCAGAAGAGGAGCGCCCGCCCCAAGCTCTGGGGCCAACGTCCTGACTTTC.

The chain has TRBV5-6 and TRBJ2-2, with 9 positions matching TRBD2. After removal of 4 bases from V and 6 bases from J, the junction contained 7 bases not matched to a gene. The CDR3 extends over 15 amino acids. CDR1 is SGHDT, CDR2 YYEEEE, per germline. This CDR3 is CASSGTSKGAGELFF. CDR3 nucleotides: TGTGCCAGCAGCGGGACTAGCAAAGGGGCCGGGGAGCTGTTTTTT.

This CDR3 is CASSLPNVGQLFF. The CDR3 coding sequence is TGTGCCAGCAGCTTGCCCAATGTCGGGCAACTGTTTTTT. The chain is built from TRBV5-4 and TRBJ2-2; the D is unclear. CDR3 length equals 13 residues. Trimming took 1 base from V and 14 from J, leaving 15 bases between them. In germline, CDR1 is SGHNT, CDR2 YYREEE (reference sequence). The full variable domain, rest sourced from reference TRBV5-4 and TRBJ2-2, is ETGVTQSPTHLIKTRGQQVTLRCSSQSGHNTVSWYQQALGQGPQFIFQYYREEENGRGNFPPRFSGLQFPNYSSELNVNALELDDSALYLCASSLPNVGQLFFGEGSRLTVL.

This chain connects TRBV6-2 or TRBV6-3 to TRBJ2-1, with D possibly TRBD2 on 5 matching bases. V shed 2 bases and J shed 11 bases, with 10 bases lying between them. This CDR3 spans 12 amino acids. CDR1 and CDR2 from the germline V gene are MNHEY and SVGEGT. CDR3 region: CASSYPAGKQFF. The CDR3 DNA is TGTGCCAGCAGTTACCCTGCCGGGAAGCAGTTCTTC.